What follows are 27 T cell receptor beta chains derived from one specimen sequenced in a study of shared clonotypes between healthy human individuals. Terminally differentiated effector memory CD45RA+ cells were excluded from the naive CD8 cells, which were CD45RO-negative and positively selected for CCR7. Profiling relied on immunoSEQ multiplex PCR, and the TCRdb table lists in-frame clones only, not all of them. This table has about 1.9 million clones, roughly 93% appearing once. The sequencing input was naive CD8+ T cells from PBMCs. These receptor sequences come from a man younger than 35 in good health. Some clones in this sample may be carry-over from other donors' samples.

Turning to this clone: Other nucleotide sequences from this sample produce the same CDR3. This chain connects TRBV9 to TRBJ1-5, with D possibly matching TRBD1 (6 bases). Between the trimmed V and J ends, which lost 4 bases and 4 bases, there was a span of 9 bases. This CDR3 contains 13 residues. From germline, CDR1 is SGDLS and CDR2 YYNGEE. The CDR3 protein is CASSRGGNQPQHF. The CDR3 DNA reads as TGTGCCAGCAGCCGAGGGGGTAATCAGCCCCAGCATTTT.

The chain is built from TRBV2 and TRBJ2-4; D is undetermined. The CDR3 has 14 residues. V was trimmed by 0 bases and J by 16 bases, leaving 19 bases between them. Per the germline V gene, CDR1 is SNHLY and CDR2 is FYNNEI. The CDR3 bases are TGTGCCAGCAGTGAAGCAGCATGGACCGCAATCTTATACTTC. Its protein is CASSEAAWTAILYF.

The gene calls are TRBV18 and TRBJ2-7; D is unresolved. CDR3 length: 18 amino acids. Germline CDR1 is KGHSH and CDR2 is LQKENI. V was clipped by 3 bases and J by 4 bases, with 25 bases between them. CDR3 protein: CASSPWNPADPENYEQYF. Written as DNA, the CDR3 is TGTGCCAGCTCACCCTGGAACCCGGCGGACCCAGAAAATTACGAGCAGTACTTC.

The CDR3 loop is CASSSLRQGYEQYF. The CDR3 DNA is TGTGCCAGTAGTTCCCTTAGGCAGGGCTACGAGCAGTACTTC. The rearrangement uses TRBV19 and TRBJ2-7; D might be TRBD1 (5 bases). The germline CDR1 and CDR2 sequences are LNHDA and SQIVND (reference sequence). Between the trimmed V and J ends, which lost 5 bases and 3 bases, there was a span of 14 bases. This CDR3 spans 14 amino acids. Supplemented by reference TRBV19 and TRBJ2-7, the full variable domain reads DGGITQSPKYLFRKEGQNVTLSCEQNLNHDAMYWYRQDPGQGLRLIYYSQIVNDFQKGDIAEGYSVSREKKESFPLTVTSAQKNPTAFYLCASSSLRQGYEQYFGPGTRLTVT.

Comments on this clone: This CDR3 is also generated by other DNA sequences in the sample. The chain employs TRBV29-1 and TRBJ2-7; D gene ambiguous. Germline-derived CDR1 and CDR2 are SQVTM and ANQGSEA. The CDR3 length is 11 residues. Trimming took 4 bases from V and 3 from J, leaving 7 bases between them. The CDR3 here is CSVGLNYEQYF. The CDR3, as DNA: TGCAGCGTTGGGCTGAACTACGAGCAGTACTTC.

The J gene is TRBJ2-7, the V gene TRBV6-1; TRBD2 aligns across 9 bases. The CDR3 is 12 amino acids. CDR1 MNHNS and CDR2 SASEGT come from the germline V gene. Trimming cost V 4 bases and J 12 bases; bases outside gene matches: 7. CDR3 coding DNA: TGTGCCAGCAGTGGACTAGCGGTAGTCTGGTACTTC. This gives the protein CASSGLAVVWYF.

The chain joins TRBV7-8 to TRBJ1-1; TRBD1 aligns across 7 bases. The CDR3 runs 16 residues. The germline CDR1 and CDR2 sequences are SGHVS and FQNEAQ. V lost 4 bases, J lost 0 bases, and 8 bases stayed unmatched. CDR3 sequence reads: CASSSMDRPLNTEAFF. The CDR3 DNA is TGTGCCAGCAGCTCCATGGACAGGCCACTGAACACTGAAGCTTTCTTT.

The V and J genes are TRBV30 and TRBJ2-2; 10 nucleotides match TRBD2. Germline V gene sequence: CDR1 GTSNPN, CDR2 SVGIG (reference sequence). The CDR3 covers 15 residues. V trimming: 0 bases; J trimming: 7 bases; junction bases outside the gene matches: 5. The CDR3: CAWSVWVAGGGELFF. CDR3 sequence (DNA): TGTGCCTGGAGTGTATGGGTAGCGGGAGGCGGGGAGCTGTTTTTT.

This clone was observed a single time. The chain employs TRBV9 and TRBJ2-1; D unresolved. Germline V gene sequence: CDR1 SGDLS, CDR2 YYNGEE. This CDR3 is 14 amino acids long. Trimming stripped 0 bases from V and 4 bases from J, with 8 bases between. For the CDR3, the DNA is TGTGCCAGCAGCGTAGAGCCAGGTTACAATGAGCAGTTCTTC. Its translation is CASSVEPGYNEQFF.

The chain is built from TRBV27 and TRBJ2-3; D remains ambiguous. V was cut by 6 bases and J by 0 bases, with 7 bases left in between. The CDR3 contains 13 residues. CDR1 is MNHEY, CDR2 SMNVEV, per germline (reference sequence). CDR3: CASRKYSTDTQYF. The CDR3 DNA sequence: TGTGCCAGCAGGAAGTATAGCACAGATACGCAGTATTTT.

This rearrangement joins TRBV19 to TRBJ2-1; 8 bases fit TRBD2. Germline lookup yields CDR1 LNHDA and CDR2 SQIVND (reference sequence). CDR3 length equals 16 residues. V gave up 3 bases and J gave up 8 bases; unmatched junction bases: 12. The CDR3 DNA sequence: TGTGCCAGTAGTATTTTGTCGGGAGGGCCTGGTGATGAGCAGTTCTTC. Translation gives CASSILSGGPGDEQFF.

This chain uses TRBV9 with TRBJ2-1; either TRBD1 or TRBD2 may supply D (5 bases each). The CDR3 is made up of 15 amino acids. Germline V CDR1 and CDR2: SGDLS, YYNGEE. Trimming removed 0 bases from V and 9 bases from J, with 16 bases in between. The DNA of the CDR3 is TGTGCCAGCAGCGTAGTGGGGACGGGTGTTCTTGAGCAGTTCTTC. Translating gives CASSVVGTGVLEQFF.

The chain joins TRBV28 to TRBJ1-1, with TRBD1 identical over 10 bases. Germline CDR1 reads MDHEN; CDR2 reads SYDVKM. V shed 5 bases, J shed 5 bases, and the junction held 8 bases outside the gene matches. CDR3 length: 15 amino acids. CDR3 DNA: TGTGCCAGCAGTCCGTTGGACAGGGGGAGGACTGAAGCTTTCTTT. Protein: CASSPLDRGRTEAFF.

The rearrangement uses TRBV14 and TRBJ1-2, with D uncertain. V was clipped by 1 base and J by 6 bases, with 15 bases between them. The CDR3 extends over 15 amino acids. Germline V gene data show CDR1 as SGHDN and CDR2 as FVKESK. The CDR3 DNA follows: TGTGCCAGCAGCCAAGGTATTGGCAATGGGCATGGCTACACCTTC. Its translation: CASSQGIGNGHGYTF. The full variable domain, its missing parts supplied by reference TRBV14 and TRBJ1-2, is EAGVTQFPSHSVIEKGQTVTLRCDPISGHDNLYWYRRVMGKEIKFLLHFVKESKQDESGMPNNRFLAERTGGTYSTLKVQPAELEDSGVYFCASSQGIGNGHGYTFGSGTRLTVV.

About this clone: Other DNA sequences in this specimen translate into the identical CDR3. The chain links TRBV27 to TRBJ1-1, with D perhaps matching TRBD1 (5 bases). Germline CDR1 reads MNHEY; CDR2 reads SMNVEV (reference sequence). The V gene lost 3 bases and the J gene lost 7 bases, with 6 bases spanning the gap. This CDR3 contains 11 residues. The CDR3 loop reads CASSLGGEAFF. CDR3 coding DNA: TGTGCCAGCAGTTTGGGGGGTGAAGCTTTCTTT.

This rearrangement joins TRBV2 to TRBJ2-3; 9 nucleotides align to TRBD2. The CDR3 covers 16 residues. Germline loops: CDR1 SNHLY, CDR2 FYNNEI. Trimming cost V 3 bases and J 2 bases; bases outside gene matches: 6. CDR3 coding DNA: TGTGCCAGCAGTGACTGGTTAGCGGGAGTCACAGATACGCAGTATTTT. As protein: CASSDWLAGVTDTQYF. The variable domain in full, with the rest retrieved from reference TRBV2 and TRBJ2-3, is EPEVTQTPSHQVTQMGQEVILRCVPISNHLYFYWYRQILGQKVEFLVSFYNNEISEKSEIFDDQFSVERPDGSNFTLKIRSTKLEDSAMYFCASSDWLAGVTDTQYFGPGTRLTVL.

The chain employs TRBV4-1 and TRBJ2-5, with D perhaps matching TRBD1 (6 bases). The CDR3 runs 18 residues. Germline CDR1 reads MGHRA; CDR2 reads YSYEKL. Trimming took 0 bases from V and 11 from J, leaving 28 bases between them. The CDR3 spells CASSQDPLDRPPLGGQYF. The CDR3 DNA is TGCGCCAGCAGCCAAGATCCCCTCGACAGGCCTCCCCTAGGGGGTCAGTACTTC.

This clone is a singleton in its sample. Other DNA sequences in the same sample also yield this CDR3. This chain uses TRBV9 with TRBJ2-1; 7 bases agree with TRBD2. The length of the CDR3 is 15 residues. V lost 0 bases and J lost 7; bases outside the gene matches: 7. Germline CDR1 reads SGDLS; CDR2 reads YYNGEE. CDR3 DNA: TGTGCCAGCAGCGTAGTCGCCGGGGGGTGGAATGAGCAGTTCTTC. It yields the protein CASSVVAGGWNEQFF.

This chain uses TRBV28 with TRBJ2-1; 7 bases are a match to TRBD2. The CDR3 is 14 amino acids. With V trimmed by 10 bases and J by 8 bases, 14 bases remained unmatched. Germline values: CDR1 MDHEN, CDR2 SYDVKM. CDR3 residues: CATDQWRERDEQFF. The CDR3, as DNA: TGTGCCACCGACCAGTGGCGGGAGCGAGATGAGCAGTTCTTC.

The chain uses TRBV4-3 and TRBJ2-7, with 8 bases matching TRBD1. J lost 0 bases, V lost 4 bases, and 5 bases had no gene match. CDR3 length: 15 residues. CDR1 and CDR2 from the germline V gene are LGHNA and YSLEER. CDR3 in amino acids: CASSRGDRSSYEQYF. The CDR3 region has the DNA TGCGCCAGCAGCCGAGGGGACAGGAGCTCCTACGAGCAGTACTTC.

The chain combines TRBV7-9 with TRBJ2-7; TRBD1 is a possible D gene (6 bases). Between the trimmed V and J ends, which lost 5 bases and 7 bases, there was a span of 21 bases. The CDR3 spans 15 residues. CDR1 SEHNR and CDR2 FQNEAQ come from the germline V gene (reference sequence). The CDR3 DNA follows: TGTGCCAGCAGCACGGACGGGGACACCTTTAGGGAGCAGTACTTC. Translated, it gives CASSTDGDTFREQYF.

The rearrangement uses TRBV4-2 and TRBJ2-1; D is undetermined. Deletions cut 0 bases from V and 2 bases from J, with 8 bases between. There are 15 residues in the CDR3. Germline-derived CDR1 and CDR2 are LGHNA and YNFKEQ. The CDR3 reads CASSQDHSTYNEQFF. The CDR3 DNA reads as TGTGCCAGCAGCCAAGATCACTCGACCTACAATGAGCAGTTCTTC.

This chain connects TRBV7-9 to TRBJ1-2; D possibly corresponds to TRBD1 (5 bases). This CDR3 is 13 amino acids long. CDR1 is SEHNR, CDR2 FQNEAQ, per germline (reference sequence). V was clipped by 5 bases and J by 4 bases, with 11 bases between them. In nucleotides, the CDR3 is TGTGCCAGCAGCCCGAGGGACCTCTATGGCTACACCTTC. This translates into CASSPRDLYGYTF.

V is TRBV28 and J is TRBJ2-1; 12 nucleotides line up with TRBD1. The CDR3 loop spans 17 amino acids. Looked up from germline, CDR1 is MDHEN and CDR2 is SYDVKM. Unmatched junction bases numbered 13, after V lost 5 bases and J lost 8 bases. CDR3 amino acids: CASSRPPGTGGFHEQFF. In DNA, the CDR3 is TGTGCCAGCAGTCGACCCCCCGGGACAGGGGGCTTCCATGAGCAGTTCTTC.

This chain uses TRBV7-9 with TRBJ1-6; 9 bases match TRBD1. V was clipped by 6 bases and J by 7 bases; unmatched bases: 7. This CDR3 comprises 15 residues. CDR1 is SEHNR and CDR2 is FQNEAQ in the germline V gene (reference sequence). CDR3 coding DNA: TGTGCCAGCAGACCGGGACAGGGCGAAAATTCACCCCTCCACTTT. This encodes CASRPGQGENSPLHF.

The chain has TRBV5-5 and TRBJ2-7; 8 bases match TRBD2. Trimming took 3 bases from V and 3 from J; bases not matched to a gene: 5. The CDR3 totals 14 residues. Germline-derived CDR1 and CDR2 are SGHKS and YYEKEE (reference sequence). CDR3 nucleotide sequence: TGTGCCAGCAGCTCAACTGGGACTAGCTACGAGCAGTACTTC. It translates to CASSSTGTSYEQYF.

As concerns this clone: Other nucleotide sequences in the sample specify the same CDR3. The rearrangement uses TRBV6-6 and TRBJ2-1, with TRBD2 identical over 8 bases. This CDR3 is built from 16 residues. Losses at the gene ends were 3 bases for V and 1 base for J; bases not matched to a gene: 5. The V gene's germline CDR1 is MNHNY and CDR2 SVGAGI (reference sequence). The CDR3: CASSYKAGGSYNEQFF. Written as DNA, the CDR3 is TGTGCCAGCAGTTATAAGGCGGGAGGTTCCTACAATGAGCAGTTCTTC.